Following are 19 T cell receptor beta chains from one sample sequenced in a study of blood T cell repertoires in COVID-19. The repertoire was sequenced with immunoSEQ multiplex PCR; TCRdb's copy has only in-frame clones and lacks some. The data contain 53,000 or so clones, more than 60% of them singletons. Sequencing was done on a sample of peripheral blood. The receptors come from a human donor with active or convalescent COVID-19. The donor label of this sample is uncertain.

The chain combines TRBV9 with TRBJ1-1, with 8 bases lining up with TRBD1. V was clipped by 3 bases and J by 5 bases; unmatched bases: 3. The V gene's germline CDR1 is SGDLS and CDR2 YYNGEE. The length of the CDR3 is 13 residues. Here the CDR3 DNA reads TGTGCCAGCAGCGAACAGGGGGTAACTGAAGCTTTCTTT. This translates into CASSEQGVTEAFF.

The J gene is TRBJ1-4, the V gene TRBV4-2; a weak D match, TRBD1 (5 bases). CDR3 length equals 16 residues. Germline lookup yields CDR1 LGHNA and CDR2 YNFKEQ. The V and J ends lost 4 bases and 8 bases respectively, with 20 bases between them. The DNA for the CDR3 is TGTGCCAGCAGCCGGCCTCGGGGGGAGATTGAGGAAAAACTGTTTTTT. Translated: CASSRPRGEIEEKLFF.

The rearrangement joins TRBV2 to TRBJ2-1; D is possibly TRBD1 (8 bases). Germline V gene data show CDR1 as SNHLY and CDR2 as FYNNEI. V gave up 4 bases and J gave up 4 bases, with 14 bases separating them. This CDR3 has 15 residues. CDR3 sequence (DNA): TGTGCCAGCAGTGGGGAACAGGGGGGGTACAATGAGCAGTTCTTC. Translating gives CASSGEQGGYNEQFF.

V gene TRBV2 combines with J gene TRBJ2-1, with TRBD2 matching 7 bases. V lost 10 bases and J lost 5; bases outside the gene matches: 8. Germline CDR1 is SNHLY and CDR2 is FYNNEI. The CDR3 is 13 amino acids. Written as DNA, the CDR3 is TGTGCCACCCTAGCGGACCTAAACAATGAGCAGTTCTTC. Protein: CATLADLNNEQFF.

The chain joins TRBV6-6 to TRBJ1-1; no clear D gene. CDR3 size: 15 residues. Trimming shortened V by 2 bases and J by 0 bases, and 10 bases separated the two germline ends. CDR1 MNHNY and CDR2 SVGAGI come from the germline V gene (reference sequence). The CDR3: CASSYTEVMNTEAFF. CDR3 DNA sequence: TGTGCCAGCAGTTACACGGAGGTTATGAACACTGAAGCTTTCTTT.

This rearrangement joins TRBV12-5 to TRBJ2-7; a weak D match, TRBD1 (5 bases). Germline V gives CDR1 LGHNT, CDR2 FRNRAP. The length of the CDR3 is 15 residues. With 1 base removed from V and 0 bases from J, the gap between germline ends came to 10 bases. CDR3 sequence reads: CASGLAAGSSYEQYF. CDR3 DNA: TGTGCTAGTGGTTTGGCGGCAGGGTCCTCCTACGAGCAGTACTTC.

The rearrangement links TRBV6-2 or TRBV6-3 to TRBJ1-4; maybe TRBD1 (5 bases). The CDR3 is made up of 16 amino acids. Germline V gene lookup returns CDR1 MNHEY and CDR2 SVGEGT. V lost 2 bases, J lost 5 bases, and 15 bases lay in between. CDR3 sequence (DNA): TGTGCCAGCAGTTACGGCCAGGGATTCAGGAATGAAAAACTGTTTTTT. This translates into CASSYGQGFRNEKLFF.

About this clone itself: The sample has other DNA sequences that encode this CDR3 too. This chain's CDR3 is CASSVEGRGSYNEQFF. Written as DNA, the CDR3 is TGTGCCAGCAGCGTAGAGGGGCGGGGCTCCTACAATGAGCAGTTCTTC. The chain carries TRBV9 and TRBJ2-1; weak D call: TRBD2 (6 bases). This CDR3 spans 16 amino acids. Germline values: CDR1 SGDLS, CDR2 YYNGEE. Trimming stripped 0 bases from V and 0 bases from J, with 10 bases between.

The chain recombines TRBV19 with TRBJ2-3; a weak D match, TRBD2 (6 bases). This CDR3 is built from 16 residues. Germline CDR1 reads LNHDA; CDR2 reads SQIVND (reference sequence). The V end lost 5 bases, the J end lost 0 bases, and 15 bases lay between the germline ends. As DNA, the CDR3 is TGTGCCAGTAGTGTGACTAGTGTGGTAAGCACAGATACGCAGTATTTT. Its protein product is CASSVTSVVSTDTQYF.

In nucleotides, the CDR3 is TGTGCCTGGAGTGTACTTCTAGCGGGAGGGAATGAGCAGTTCTTC. Translating it yields CAWSVLLAGGNEQFF. This chain uses TRBV30 with TRBJ2-1, with TRBD2 matching 12 bases. CDR1 GTSNPN and CDR2 SVGIG come from the germline V gene (reference sequence). The CDR3 extends over 15 amino acids. Trimming cost V 0 bases and J 7 bases; bases outside gene matches: 4.

CDR3 nucleotides: TGTGCCAGCAGTCCGCTCCGGACAGGTCCCACAGATACGCAGTATTTT. Encoded protein: CASSPLRTGPTDTQYF. The chain combines TRBV6-2 or TRBV6-3 with TRBJ2-3, with 7 bases identical to TRBD1. V shed 5 bases and J 2 bases; nucleotides not matched to a gene: 10. The CDR3 extends over 16 amino acids. The germline CDR1 and CDR2 sequences are MNHEY and SVGEGT.

The gene calls are TRBV14 and TRBJ2-3; TRBD1 agrees at 10 bases. CDR1 SGHDN and CDR2 FVKESK come from the germline V gene. After removal of 6 bases from V and 6 bases from J, the junction contained 3 bases not matched to a gene. The CDR3 contains 13 residues. CDR3 coding DNA: TGTGCCAGCAGACGACAGGGGGCGGATACGCAGTATTTT. Its protein product is CASRRQGADTQYF.

This chain connects TRBV3-1 (or the pseudogene TRBV3-2) to TRBJ2-5; TRBD2 agrees at 10 bases. J gave up 5 bases and V 6 bases, and 12 bases lay outside the gene matches. Germline values: CDR1 LGHDT, CDR2 YNNKEL (reference sequence). The CDR3 is 16 residues long. This CDR3 is CASRVSGRPGGETQYF. In DNA, the CDR3 is TGTGCCAGCAGAGTTAGCGGGAGGCCTGGTGGGGAGACCCAGTACTTC.

This clone was observed a handful of times. The chain employs TRBV7-3 and TRBJ2-2; a weak D match, TRBD2 (5 bases). The CDR3 loop spans 15 amino acids. The V end lost 2 bases, the J end lost 3 bases, and 10 bases lay between the germline ends. In germline, CDR1 is SGHTA, CDR2 FQGTGA. The CDR3 protein is CASSLSGSDTGELFF. DNA of the CDR3: TGTGCCAGCAGCTTATCCGGTAGCGACACCGGGGAGCTGTTTTTT. The whole variable domain, filled in from reference TRBV7-3 and TRBJ2-2, reads GAGVSQTPSNKVTEKGKYVELRCDPISGHTALYWYRQSLGQGPEFLIYFQGTGAADDSGLPNDRFFAVRPEGSVSTLKIQRTERGDSAVYLCASSLSGSDTGELFFGEGSRLTVL.

This clone was picked up one time. The chain recombines TRBV6-4 with TRBJ2-3, with TRBD2 matching 8 bases. Germline V gene lookup returns CDR1 MRHNA and CDR2 SNTAGT. This CDR3 is 15 amino acids long. The V gene end was trimmed by 4 bases and the J gene end by 4 bases; junction bases not matched to a gene: 7. The CDR3 loop is CASSGTGGPPDTQYF. CDR3 nucleotides: TGTGCCAGCAGTGGAACGGGAGGGCCCCCAGATACGCAGTATTTT.

The rearrangement joins TRBV5-1 to TRBJ1-4; TRBD1 agrees at 9 bases. Per germline, CDR1 SGHRS and CDR2 YFSETQ. V gave up 0 bases and J gave up 9 bases; unmatched junction bases: 3. This CDR3 is built from 14 residues. As DNA, the CDR3 is TGCGCCAGCAGCTTGGACAGGGGGCAGAAAAAACTGTTTTTT. This gives the protein CASSLDRGQKKLFF.

The chain is built from TRBV7-8 and TRBJ1-6, with D tentatively TRBD1 (5 bases). The V gene lost 6 bases and the J gene lost 7 bases, with 13 bases spanning the gap. The CDR3 has 14 amino acids. Per germline, CDR1 SGHVS and CDR2 FQNEAQ. CDR3 in amino acids: CASSRGGGNSPLHF. Here the CDR3 DNA reads TGTGCCAGCAGTCGGGGCGGGGGGAATTCACCCCTCCACTTT.

This chain uses TRBV28 with TRBJ2-7; 8 bases are a match to TRBD2. CDR1 and CDR2 from the germline V gene are MDHEN and SYDVKM. V lost 7 bases and J lost 6; bases outside the gene matches: 14. This CDR3 region has 15 residues. The CDR3 here is CASKKVGAGVGEQYF. Here the CDR3 DNA reads TGTGCCAGCAAGAAGGTCGGAGCGGGAGTCGGCGAGCAGTACTTC.

V usage is TRBV9 and J usage is TRBJ2-3; 8 bases fit TRBD2. The CDR3 has 16 amino acids. The J segment lost 2 bases and the V segment lost 1 base, leaving 6 bases of the junction unmatched. Germline-derived CDR1 and CDR2 are SGDLS and YYNGEE. The CDR3 DNA sequence: TGTGCCAGCAGCGTAAGAGGAGCGGGAGACACAGATACGCAGTATTTT. Translated, it gives CASSVRGAGDTDTQYF.